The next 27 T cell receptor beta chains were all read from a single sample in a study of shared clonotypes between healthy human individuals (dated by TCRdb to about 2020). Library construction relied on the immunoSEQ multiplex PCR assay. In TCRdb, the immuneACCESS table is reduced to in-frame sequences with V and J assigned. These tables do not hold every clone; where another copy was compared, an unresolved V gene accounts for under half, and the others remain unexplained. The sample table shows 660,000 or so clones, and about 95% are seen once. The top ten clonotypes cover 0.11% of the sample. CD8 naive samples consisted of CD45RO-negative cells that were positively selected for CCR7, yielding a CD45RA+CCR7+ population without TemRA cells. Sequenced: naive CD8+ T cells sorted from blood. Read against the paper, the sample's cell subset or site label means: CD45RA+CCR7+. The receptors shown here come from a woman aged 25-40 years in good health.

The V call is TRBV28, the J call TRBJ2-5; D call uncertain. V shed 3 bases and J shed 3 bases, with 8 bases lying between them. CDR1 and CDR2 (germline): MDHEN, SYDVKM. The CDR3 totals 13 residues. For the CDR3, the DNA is TGTGCCAGCAGTTTCGGACCCGAAGAGACCCAGTACTTC. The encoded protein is CASSFGPEETQYF.

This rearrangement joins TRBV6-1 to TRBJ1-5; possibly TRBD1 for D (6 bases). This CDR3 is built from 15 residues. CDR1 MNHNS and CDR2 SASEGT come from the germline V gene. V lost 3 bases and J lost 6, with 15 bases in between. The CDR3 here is CASSDGTSYAQPQHF. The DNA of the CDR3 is TGTGCCAGCAGTGATGGGACAAGTTATGCTCAGCCCCAGCATTTT.

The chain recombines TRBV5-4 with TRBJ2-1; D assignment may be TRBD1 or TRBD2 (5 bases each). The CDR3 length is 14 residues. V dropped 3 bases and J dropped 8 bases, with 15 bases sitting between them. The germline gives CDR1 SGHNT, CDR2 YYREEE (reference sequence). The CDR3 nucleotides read TGTGCCAGCAGCTCACTAGGGGCAGGCGATGAGCAGTTCTTC. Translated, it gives CASSSLGAGDEQFF. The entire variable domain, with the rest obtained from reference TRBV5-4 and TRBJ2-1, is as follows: ETGVTQSPTHLIKTRGQQVTLRCSSQSGHNTVSWYQQALGQGPQFIFQYYREEENGRGNFPPRFSGLQFPNYSSELNVNALELDDSALYLCASSSLGAGDEQFFGPGTRLTVL.

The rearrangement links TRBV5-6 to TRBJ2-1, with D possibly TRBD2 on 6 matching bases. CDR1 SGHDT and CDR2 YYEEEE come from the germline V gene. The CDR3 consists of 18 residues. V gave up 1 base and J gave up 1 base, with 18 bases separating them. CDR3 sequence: CASSLFSGPRASYNEQFF. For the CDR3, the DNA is TGTGCCAGCAGCTTGTTTAGCGGCCCTAGGGCTTCCTACAATGAGCAGTTCTTC.

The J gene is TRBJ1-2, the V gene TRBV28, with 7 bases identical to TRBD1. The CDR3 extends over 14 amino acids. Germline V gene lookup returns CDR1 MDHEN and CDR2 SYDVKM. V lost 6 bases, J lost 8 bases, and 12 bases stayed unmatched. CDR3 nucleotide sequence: TGTGCCAGCAGCCAGACAGGGAACTCTCTAGGCTACACCTTC. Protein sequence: CASSQTGNSLGYTF.

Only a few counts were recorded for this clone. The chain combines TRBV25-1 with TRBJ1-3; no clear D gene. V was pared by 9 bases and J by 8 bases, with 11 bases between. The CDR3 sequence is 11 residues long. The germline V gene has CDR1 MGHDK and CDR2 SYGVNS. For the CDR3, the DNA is TGTGCCAGTATTCACGGGGACACCATATATTTT. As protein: CASIHGDTIYF.

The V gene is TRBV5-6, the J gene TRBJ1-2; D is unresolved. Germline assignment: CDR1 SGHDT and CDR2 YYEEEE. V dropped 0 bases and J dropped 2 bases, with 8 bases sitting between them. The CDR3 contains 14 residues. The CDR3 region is CASSLGDENYGYTF. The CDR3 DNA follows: TGTGCCAGCAGCTTGGGAGACGAGAACTATGGCTACACCTTC.

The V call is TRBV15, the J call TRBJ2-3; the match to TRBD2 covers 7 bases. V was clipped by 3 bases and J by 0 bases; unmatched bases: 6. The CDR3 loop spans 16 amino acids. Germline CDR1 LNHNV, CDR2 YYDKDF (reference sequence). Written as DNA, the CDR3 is TGTGCCACCAGCAGGTCGACTAGCAGTAGCACAGATACGCAGTATTTT. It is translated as CATSRSTSSSTDTQYF.

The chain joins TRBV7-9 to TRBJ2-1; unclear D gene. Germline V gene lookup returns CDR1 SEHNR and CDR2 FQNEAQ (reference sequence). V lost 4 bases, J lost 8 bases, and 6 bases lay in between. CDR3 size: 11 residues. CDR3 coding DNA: TGTGCCAGCAGCTCAATAGATGAGCAGTTCTTC. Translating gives CASSSIDEQFF.

CDR3 bases: TGTGCCAGCAGCTTAGCATTGGGGGACCTGCACTACGAGCAGTACTTC. Protein sequence: CASSLALGDLHYEQYF. The chain is built from TRBV7-9 and TRBJ2-7; tentatively, D is TRBD1 or TRBD2 (5 bases each). This CDR3 spans 16 amino acids. Trimming took off 0 bases at V and 3 bases at J, with 15 bases between the two ends. Germline V gene sequence: CDR1 SEHNR, CDR2 FQNEAQ (reference sequence).

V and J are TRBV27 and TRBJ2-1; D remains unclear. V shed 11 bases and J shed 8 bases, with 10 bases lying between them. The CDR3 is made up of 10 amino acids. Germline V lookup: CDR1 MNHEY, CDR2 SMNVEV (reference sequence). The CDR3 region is CAPLRHEQFF. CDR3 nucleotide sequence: TGTGCCCCTTTGCGGCATGAGCAGTTCTTC.

The CDR3 nucleotides read TGTGCCAGCAGTTACACGAGCATGAACACTGAAGCTTTCTTT. Translating it yields CASSYTSMNTEAFF. This sequence joins TRBV6-5 and TRBJ1-1, with D unresolved. The CDR3 covers 14 residues. The V gene's germline CDR1 is MNHEY and CDR2 SVGAGI. V lost 2 bases to trimming and J lost 0 bases, with 7 bases between them.

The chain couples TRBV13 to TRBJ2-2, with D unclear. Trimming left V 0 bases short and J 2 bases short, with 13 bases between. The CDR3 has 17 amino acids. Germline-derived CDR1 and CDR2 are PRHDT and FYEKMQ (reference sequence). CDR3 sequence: CASSLGLPGLNTGELFF. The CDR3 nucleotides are TGTGCCAGCAGCTTAGGCCTCCCAGGCCTAAACACCGGGGAGCTGTTTTTT.

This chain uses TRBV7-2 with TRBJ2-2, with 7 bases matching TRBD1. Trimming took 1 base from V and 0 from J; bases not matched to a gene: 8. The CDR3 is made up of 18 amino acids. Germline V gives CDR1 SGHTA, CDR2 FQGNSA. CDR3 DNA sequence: TGTGCCAGCAGCTTAGATCCCCGAGGGACAGCGAACACCGGGGAGCTGTTTTTT. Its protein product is CASSLDPRGTANTGELFF. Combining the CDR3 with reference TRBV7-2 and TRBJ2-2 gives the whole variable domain GAGVSQSPSNKVTEKGKDVELRCDPISGHTALYWYRQSLGQGLEFLIYFQGNSAPDKSGLPSDRFSAERTGGSVSTLTIQRTQQEDSAVYLCASSLDPRGTANTGELFFGEGSRLTVL.

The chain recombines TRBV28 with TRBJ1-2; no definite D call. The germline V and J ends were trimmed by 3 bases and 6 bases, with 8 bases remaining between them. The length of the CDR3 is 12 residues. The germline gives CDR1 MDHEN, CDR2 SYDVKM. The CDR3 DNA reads TGTGCCAGCAGTTTTTTCTCGGATGGCTACACCTTC. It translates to CASSFFSDGYTF.

The CDR3 DNA is TGTGCCAGCAGTTCAGGGTACAATCAGCCCCAGCATTTT. Its protein is CASSSGYNQPQHF. The chain employs TRBV27 and TRBJ1-5; the D gene is possibly TRBD1 (5 bases). This CDR3 is 13 amino acids long. Germline lookup yields CDR1 MNHEY and CDR2 SMNVEV (reference sequence). Trimming cost V 4 bases and J 3 bases, with 7 bases left between them.

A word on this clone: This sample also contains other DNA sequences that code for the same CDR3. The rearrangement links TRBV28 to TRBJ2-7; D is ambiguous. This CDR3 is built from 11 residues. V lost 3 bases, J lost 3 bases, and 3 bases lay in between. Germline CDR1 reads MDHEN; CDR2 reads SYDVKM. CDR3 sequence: CASSLIYEQYF. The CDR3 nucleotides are TGTGCCAGCAGTTTGATCTACGAGCAGTACTTC.

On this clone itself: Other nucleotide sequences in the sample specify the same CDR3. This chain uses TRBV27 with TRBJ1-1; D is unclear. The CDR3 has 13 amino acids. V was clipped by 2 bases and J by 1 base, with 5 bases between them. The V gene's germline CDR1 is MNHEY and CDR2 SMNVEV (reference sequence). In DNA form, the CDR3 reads TGTGCCAGCAGTTTACGGGGGAACACTGAAGCTTTCTTT. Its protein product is CASSLRGNTEAFF.

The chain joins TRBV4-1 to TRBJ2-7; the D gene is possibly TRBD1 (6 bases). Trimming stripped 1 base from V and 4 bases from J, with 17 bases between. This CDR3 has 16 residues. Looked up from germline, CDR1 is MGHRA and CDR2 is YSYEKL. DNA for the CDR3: TGCGCCAGCAGCCAAGTCCTCTCATCCCAGGGGTACGAGCAGTACTTC. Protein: CASSQVLSSQGYEQYF.

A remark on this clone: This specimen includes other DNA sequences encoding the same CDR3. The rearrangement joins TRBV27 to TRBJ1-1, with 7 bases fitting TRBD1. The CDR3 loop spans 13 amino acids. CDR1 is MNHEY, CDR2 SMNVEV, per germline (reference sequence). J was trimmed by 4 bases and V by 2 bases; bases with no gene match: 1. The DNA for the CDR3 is TGTGCCAGCAGTTTAGCAGGGGGCACTGAAGCTTTCTTT. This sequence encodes CASSLAGGTEAFF.

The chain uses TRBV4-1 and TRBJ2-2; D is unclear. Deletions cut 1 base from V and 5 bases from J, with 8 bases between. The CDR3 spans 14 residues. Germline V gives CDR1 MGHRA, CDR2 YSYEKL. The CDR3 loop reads CASSQGWLTGELFF. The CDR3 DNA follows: TGCGCCAGCAGCCAAGGCTGGCTAACCGGGGAGCTGTTTTTT.

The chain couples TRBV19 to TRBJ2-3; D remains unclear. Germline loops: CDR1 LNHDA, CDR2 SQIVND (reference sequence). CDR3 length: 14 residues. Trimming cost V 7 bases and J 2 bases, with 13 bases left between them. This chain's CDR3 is CASIDGTYTDTQYF. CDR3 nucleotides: TGTGCCAGTATTGACGGAACGTACACAGATACGCAGTATTTT.

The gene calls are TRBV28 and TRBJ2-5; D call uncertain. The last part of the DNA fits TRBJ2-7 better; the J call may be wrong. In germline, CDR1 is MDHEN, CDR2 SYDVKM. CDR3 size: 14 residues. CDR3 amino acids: CASMGVSAGYEQYF. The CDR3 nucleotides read TGTGCCAGCATGGGCGTTTCGGCCGGCTACGAGCAGTACTTC.

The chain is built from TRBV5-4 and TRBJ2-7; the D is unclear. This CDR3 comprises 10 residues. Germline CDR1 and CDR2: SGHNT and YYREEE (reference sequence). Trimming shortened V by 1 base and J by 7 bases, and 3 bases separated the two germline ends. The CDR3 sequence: CASSLKEQYF. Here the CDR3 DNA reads TGTGCCAGCAGCTTGAAGGAGCAGTACTTC.

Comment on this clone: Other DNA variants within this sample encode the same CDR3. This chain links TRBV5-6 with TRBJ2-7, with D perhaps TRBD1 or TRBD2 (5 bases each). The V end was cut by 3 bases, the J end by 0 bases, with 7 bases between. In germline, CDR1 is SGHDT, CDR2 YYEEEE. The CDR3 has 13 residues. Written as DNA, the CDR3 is TGTGCCAGCAGCTCTGGGACCTCCTACGAGCAGTACTTC. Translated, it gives CASSSGTSYEQYF. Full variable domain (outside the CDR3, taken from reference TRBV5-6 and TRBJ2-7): DAGVTQSPTHLIKTRGQQVTLRCSPKSGHDTVSWYQQALGQGPQFIFQYYEEEERQRGNFPDRFSGHQFPNYSSELNVNALLLGDSALYLCASSSGTSYEQYFGPGTRLTVT.

CDR3 sequence (DNA): TGTGCCAGTAGTTCGGCCCCCGCCTCCTACGAGCAGTACTTC. Protein product: CASSSAPASYEQYF. J is TRBJ2-7 and V is TRBV19, with D unclear. The CDR3 sequence is 14 residues long. The V gene's germline CDR1 is LNHDA and CDR2 SQIVND (reference sequence). V lost 5 bases to trimming and J lost 0 bases, with 11 bases between them.

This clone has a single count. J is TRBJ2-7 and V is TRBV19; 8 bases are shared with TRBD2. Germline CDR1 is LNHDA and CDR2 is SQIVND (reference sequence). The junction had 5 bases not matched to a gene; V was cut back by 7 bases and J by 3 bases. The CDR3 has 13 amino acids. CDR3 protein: CASTPGRDYEQYF. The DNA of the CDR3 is TGTGCCAGTACACCCGGGAGGGACTACGAGCAGTACTTC. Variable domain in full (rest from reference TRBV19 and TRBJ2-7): DGGITQSPKYLFRKEGQNVTLSCEQNLNHDAMYWYRQDPGQGLRLIYYSQIVNDFQKGDIAEGYSVSREKKESFPLTVTSAQKNPTAFYLCASTPGRDYEQYFGPGTRLTVT.